This TCR beta chain was captured by sequencing in a study of blood T cell repertoires in COVID-19. Germline loops: CDR1 ENHRY, CDR2 SYGVKD. V was pared by 0 bases and J by 7 bases, with 6 bases between. There are 12 residues in the CDR3. Clones were read by immunoSEQ multiplex PCR, and TCRdb kept only the in-frame ones, dropping some. The table lists more than 95,000 clones, 86% of them singletons. The J gene is TRBJ1-2, the V gene TRBV10-3; perhaps TRBD1 as D (6 bases). The receptor comes from a man between 70 and 80 years old who had recovered from COVID-19. The material sequenced was peripheral blood. CDR3: CAISESRGGYTF. In DNA form, the CDR3 reads TGTGCCATCAGTGAGTCCAGGGGTGGCTACACCTTC.